A single T cell receptor (beta chain) is shown here with its context. These data come from a study of blood T cell repertoires in COVID-19. For the study at large: COVID-19 samples from acute and convalescent phases originated in the United States, Italy and Spain. In each case, the material was cDNA or gDNA derived from T cells, B-cell-depleted T cells, or PBMCs.

Seattle patients were enrolled while actively infected and followed longitudinally. How the authors handled the data: Amplifying reference gene primers gave estimates of nucleated cell counts. Generated by immunoSEQ multiplex PCR, the TCRdb table keeps only in-frame clones and is missing some. Clone size and the V and J calls come from that table; the DNA yielded D and trimming. The sample yields about 390,000 clones, 87% seen once. Material for sequencing was peripheral blood. The sequence was collected from a woman in her fifties or sixties with COVID-19, enrolled during active disease.

DNA of the CDR3: TGTGCCATCTTCCAAAGGGGTGGATCTACAGATACGCAGTATTTT. Its protein product is CAIFQRGGSTDTQYF. The genes are TRBV6-5 and TRBJ2-3; D might be TRBD1 (5 bases). This CDR3 is built from 15 residues. Trimming cost V 10 bases and J 3 bases, with 20 bases left between them. The V gene's germline CDR1 is MNHEY and CDR2 SVGAGI.